This T cell receptor beta chain emerged from a study of T cell repertoires in cytomegalovirus infection. Study summary: HLA-B-restricted CMV epitopes that are well studied, plus recently identified HLA-C-restricted ones, were used by the study.

To note about this clonotype: Its antigen is currently unknown.

TCRdb reprocessed the reads via MiXCR and lists one record per CDR3 protein. In the table there are about 890,000 distinct CDR3 sequences, 25% to 40% of which are singletons. J was trimmed by 1 base and V by 9 bases; bases with no gene match: 5. The CDR3 consists of 14 residues. CDR1 is KGHDR, CDR2 SFDVKD, per germline. The chain employs TRBV24-1 and TRBJ2-5; TRBD1 agrees at 9 bases. The specimen comprised cultured CD8+ T cells from PBMCs, sampled from culture after CMV antigen stimulation. The receptor was derived from a human donor in good health (CMV status not recorded). Some clones in this sample may be carry-over from other donors' samples. The CDR3 reads CATYIQGAQETQYF. The CDR3 bases are TGTGCCACCTACATACAGGGGGCCCAAGAGACCCAGTACTTC.